This T cell receptor beta chain was documented in a study of control samples from healthy donors and cancer patients. Profiling relied on immunoSEQ multiplex PCR, and the TCRdb table lists in-frame clones only, not all of them. The table includes approximately 68,000 clones, more than 80% detected once. Trimming removed 2 bases at V and 4 bases at J, with 6 bases between. CDR3 length: 13 residues. CDR1 and CDR2 from the germline V gene are LNHDA and SQIVND (reference sequence). The sample was blood. The sequence came from a man aged 55 to 70 in good health. The chain employs TRBV19 and TRBJ1-5; TRBD1 is a possible D gene (5 bases). The DNA for the CDR3 is TGTGCCAGTAGTATAACAGGTAATCAGCCCCAGCATTTT. Residues: CASSITGNQPQHF.